The present T cell receptor beta chain was sequenced within a study of graft-versus-host responses after intestinal transplantation. As for the study in general: The transplants performed in recipients were multivisceral, liver-intestinal, or isolated intestinal.

Comment on this clone: Its antigen is as yet unknown.

Some clones are missing from TCRdb's copy, which holds only in-frame ones; the method was immunoSEQ multiplex PCR. The sample lists 80,000 to 95,000 clones, about nine tenths occurring once. Study-level points and caveats: Peak GvH clone levels in circulation were associated with early post-transplant HvG declines.

V was pared by 8 bases and J by 9 bases, with 6 bases of the junction left unmatched. Germline CDR1 reads MNHNY; CDR2 reads SVGAGI (reference sequence). This CDR3 has 12 residues. The chain couples TRBV6-6 to TRBJ2-1; 8 nucleotides agree with TRBD2. This receptor was identified in a human donor who was the organ donor for an intestinal transplant. Sequences were derived from unstimulated CD4+ T cells sorted from spleen or lymph node cells, sampled before transplant. The CDR3 DNA reads as TGTGCCAGCGCGGGAGGCCATGGTGAGCAGTTCTTC. Translation: CASAGGHGEQFF.